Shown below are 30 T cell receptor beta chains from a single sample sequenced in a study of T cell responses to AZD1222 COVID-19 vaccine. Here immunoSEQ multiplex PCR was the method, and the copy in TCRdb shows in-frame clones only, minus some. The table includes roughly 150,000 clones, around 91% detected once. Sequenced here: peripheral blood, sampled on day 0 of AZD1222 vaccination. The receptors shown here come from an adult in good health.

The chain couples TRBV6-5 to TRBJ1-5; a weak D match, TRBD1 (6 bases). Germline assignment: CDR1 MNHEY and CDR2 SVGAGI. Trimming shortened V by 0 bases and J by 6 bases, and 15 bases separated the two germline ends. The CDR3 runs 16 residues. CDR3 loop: CASSYSSRGGSQPQHF. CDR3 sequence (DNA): TGTGCCAGCAGTTACTCATCCAGGGGAGGGAGTCAGCCCCAGCATTTT.

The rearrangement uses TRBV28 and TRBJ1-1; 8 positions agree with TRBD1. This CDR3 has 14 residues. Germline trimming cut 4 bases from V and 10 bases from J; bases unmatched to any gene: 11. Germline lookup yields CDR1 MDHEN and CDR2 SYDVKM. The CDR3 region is CASSSGGAGSRAFF. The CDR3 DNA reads TGTGCCAGCAGTTCAGGGGGCGCCGGTTCTAGAGCTTTCTTT. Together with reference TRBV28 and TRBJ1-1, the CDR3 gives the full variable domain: DVKVTQSSRYLVKRTGEKVFLECVQDMDHENMFWYRQDPGLGLRLIYFSYDVKMKEKGDIPEGYSVSREKKERFSLILESASTNQTSMYLCASSSGGAGSRAFFGQGTRLTVV.

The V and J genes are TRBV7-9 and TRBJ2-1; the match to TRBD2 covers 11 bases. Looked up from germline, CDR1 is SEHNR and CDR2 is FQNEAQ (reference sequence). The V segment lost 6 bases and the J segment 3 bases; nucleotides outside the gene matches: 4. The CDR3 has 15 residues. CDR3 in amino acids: CASSLSGRVYNEQFF. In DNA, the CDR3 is TGTGCCAGCAGTCTTAGCGGGAGGGTCTACAATGAGCAGTTCTTC. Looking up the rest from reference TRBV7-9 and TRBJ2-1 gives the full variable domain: DTGVSQNPRHKITKRGQNVTFRCDPISEHNRLYWYRQTLGQGPEFLTYFQNEAQLEKSRLLSDRFSAERPKGSFSTLEIQRTEQGDSAMYLCASSLSGRVYNEQFFGPGTRLTVL.

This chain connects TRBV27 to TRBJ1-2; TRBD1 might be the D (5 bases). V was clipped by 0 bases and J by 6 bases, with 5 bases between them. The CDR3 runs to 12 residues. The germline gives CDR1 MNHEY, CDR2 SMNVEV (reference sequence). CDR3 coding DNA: TGTGCCAGCAGTTTATCAGGGGATGGCTACACCTTC. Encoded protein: CASSLSGDGYTF.

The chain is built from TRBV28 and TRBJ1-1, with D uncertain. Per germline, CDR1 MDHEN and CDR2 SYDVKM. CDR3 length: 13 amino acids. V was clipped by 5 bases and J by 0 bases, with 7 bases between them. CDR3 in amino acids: CASSPTLNTEAFF. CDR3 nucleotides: TGTGCCAGCAGTCCCACCTTGAACACTGAAGCTTTCTTT.

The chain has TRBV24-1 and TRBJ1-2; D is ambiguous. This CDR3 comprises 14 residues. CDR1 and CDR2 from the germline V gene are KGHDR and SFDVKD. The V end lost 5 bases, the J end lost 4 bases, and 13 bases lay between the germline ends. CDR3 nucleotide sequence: TGTGCCACCAGTGCCTCTGAGGACGGCTATGGCTACACCTTC. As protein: CATSASEDGYGYTF.

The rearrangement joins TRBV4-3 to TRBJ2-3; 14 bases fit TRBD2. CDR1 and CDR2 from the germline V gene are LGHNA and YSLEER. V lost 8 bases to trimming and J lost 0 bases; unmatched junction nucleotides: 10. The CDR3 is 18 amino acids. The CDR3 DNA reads TGCGCCAGCGCCCCCGGGACTAGCGGGAGCGACAGCACAGATACGCAGTATTTT. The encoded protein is CASAPGTSGSDSTDTQYF.

The DNA for the CDR3 is TGCGCCAGCAGTGTTGGGGGAAGCTCCTACAATGAGCAGTTCTTC. This codes for CASSVGGSSYNEQFF. The chain couples TRBV10-1 to TRBJ2-1; D possibly matches TRBD1 or TRBD2 (5 bases each). CDR1 is WNHNN, CDR2 SYGVQD, per germline (reference sequence). This CDR3 is built from 15 residues. V lost 4 bases, J lost 0 bases, and 10 bases lay in between.

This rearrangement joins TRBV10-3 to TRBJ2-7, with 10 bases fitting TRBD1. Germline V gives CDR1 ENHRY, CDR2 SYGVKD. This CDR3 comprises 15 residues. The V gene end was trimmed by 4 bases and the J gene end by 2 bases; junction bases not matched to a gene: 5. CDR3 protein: CAISGRDRGAYEQYF. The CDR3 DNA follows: TGTGCCATCAGTGGCCGGGACAGGGGAGCCTACGAGCAGTACTTC.

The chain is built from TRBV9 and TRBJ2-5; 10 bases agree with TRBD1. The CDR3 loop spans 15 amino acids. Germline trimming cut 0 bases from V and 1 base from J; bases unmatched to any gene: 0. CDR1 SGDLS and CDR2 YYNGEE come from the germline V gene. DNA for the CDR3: TGTGCCAGCAGCGTAGGGGACAGGGGCCAAGAGACCCAGTACTTC. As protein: CASSVGDRGQETQYF.

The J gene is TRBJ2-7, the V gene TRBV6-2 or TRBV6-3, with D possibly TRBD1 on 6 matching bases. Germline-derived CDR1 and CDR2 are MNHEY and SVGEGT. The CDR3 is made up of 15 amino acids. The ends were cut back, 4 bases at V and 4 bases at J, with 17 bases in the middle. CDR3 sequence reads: CASSFPTGQKYEQYF. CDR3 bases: TGTGCCAGCAGTTTCCCGACAGGCCAGAAATACGAGCAGTACTTC.

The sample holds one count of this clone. The CDR3 region is CASSDPRVGYNEQFF. In nucleotides, the CDR3 is TGTGCCAGCAGTGATCCTAGAGTGGGATACAATGAGCAGTTCTTC. The rearrangement links TRBV6-1 to TRBJ2-1; D is ambiguous. CDR1 is MNHNS and CDR2 is SASEGT in the germline V gene. V was clipped by 3 bases and J by 4 bases, with 13 bases between them. The length of the CDR3 is 15 residues.

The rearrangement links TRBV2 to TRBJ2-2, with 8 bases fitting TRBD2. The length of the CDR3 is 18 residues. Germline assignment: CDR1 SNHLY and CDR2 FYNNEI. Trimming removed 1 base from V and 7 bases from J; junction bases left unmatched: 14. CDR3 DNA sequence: TGTGCCAGCAGTGAAGAAGATAGCGGGGCAGTTGATGGCGGGGAGCTGTTTTTT. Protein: CASSEEDSGAVDGGELFF. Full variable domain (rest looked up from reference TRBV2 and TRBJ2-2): EPEVTQTPSHQVTQMGQEVILRCVPISNHLYFYWYRQILGQKVEFLVSFYNNEISEKSEIFDDQFSVERPDGSNFTLKIRSTKLEDSAMYFCASSEEDSGAVDGGELFFGEGSRLTVL.

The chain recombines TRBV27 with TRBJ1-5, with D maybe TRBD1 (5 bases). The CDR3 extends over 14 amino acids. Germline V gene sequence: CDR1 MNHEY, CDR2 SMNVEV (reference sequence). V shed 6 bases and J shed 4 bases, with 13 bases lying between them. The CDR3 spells CASSQGEGNQPQHF. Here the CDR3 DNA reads TGTGCCAGCAGCCAGGGTGAGGGAAATCAGCCCCAGCATTTT.

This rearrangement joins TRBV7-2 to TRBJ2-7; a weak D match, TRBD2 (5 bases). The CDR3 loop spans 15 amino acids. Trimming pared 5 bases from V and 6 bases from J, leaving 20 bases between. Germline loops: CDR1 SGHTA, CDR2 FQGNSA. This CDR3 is CASSAQSRAPGEQYF. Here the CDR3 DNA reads TGTGCCAGCAGCGCGCAATCGAGGGCACCCGGCGAGCAGTACTTC.

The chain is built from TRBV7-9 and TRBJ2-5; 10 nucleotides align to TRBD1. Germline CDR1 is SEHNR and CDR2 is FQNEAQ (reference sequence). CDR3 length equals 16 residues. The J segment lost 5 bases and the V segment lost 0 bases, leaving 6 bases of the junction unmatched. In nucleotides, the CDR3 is TGTGCCAGCAGCTTAGCCCGGGACAGGGGTTGGGAGACCCAGTACTTC. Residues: CASSLARDRGWETQYF. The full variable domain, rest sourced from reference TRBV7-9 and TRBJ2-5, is DTGVSQNPRHKITKRGQNVTFRCDPISEHNRLYWYRQTLGQGPEFLTYFQNEAQLEKSRLLSDRFSAERPKGSFSTLEIQRTEQGDSAMYLCASSLARDRGWETQYFGPGTRLLVL.

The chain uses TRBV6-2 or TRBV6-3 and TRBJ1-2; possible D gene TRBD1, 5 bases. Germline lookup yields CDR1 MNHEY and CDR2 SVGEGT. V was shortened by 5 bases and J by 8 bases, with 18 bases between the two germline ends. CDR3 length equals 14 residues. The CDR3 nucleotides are TGTGCCAGCAGTACTCGCGGGGGGGGTGTCGGCTACACCTTC. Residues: CASSTRGGGVGYTF.

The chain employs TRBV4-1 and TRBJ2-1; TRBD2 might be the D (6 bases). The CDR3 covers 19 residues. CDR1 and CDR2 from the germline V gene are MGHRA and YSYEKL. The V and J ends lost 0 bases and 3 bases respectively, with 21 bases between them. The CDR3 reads CASSQDPPEVAANYNEQFF. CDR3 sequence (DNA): TGCGCCAGCAGCCAAGATCCGCCAGAGGTAGCGGCAAACTACAATGAGCAGTTCTTC.

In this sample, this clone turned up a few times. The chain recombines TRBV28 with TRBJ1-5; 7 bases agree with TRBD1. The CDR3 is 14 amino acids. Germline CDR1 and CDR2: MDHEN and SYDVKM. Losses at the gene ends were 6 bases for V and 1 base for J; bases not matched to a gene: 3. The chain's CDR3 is CASRTTGSNQPQHF. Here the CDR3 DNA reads TGTGCCAGCAGAACGACAGGGAGCAATCAGCCCCAGCATTTT.

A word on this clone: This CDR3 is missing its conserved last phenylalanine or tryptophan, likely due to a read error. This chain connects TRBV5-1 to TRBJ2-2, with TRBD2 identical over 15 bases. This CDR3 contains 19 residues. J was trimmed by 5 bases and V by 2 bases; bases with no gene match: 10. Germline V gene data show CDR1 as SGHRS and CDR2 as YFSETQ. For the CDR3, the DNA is TGCGCCAGCAGCTTCGGACTAGCGGGGGGGCCGTTTTGGACCGGGGAGCTGTTTTCT. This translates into CASSFGLAGGPFWTGELFS.

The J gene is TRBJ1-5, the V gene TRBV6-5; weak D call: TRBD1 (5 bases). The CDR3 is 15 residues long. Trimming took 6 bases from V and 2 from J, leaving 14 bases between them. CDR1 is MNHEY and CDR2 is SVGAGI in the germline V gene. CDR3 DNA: TGTGCCAGCAGGACGGGCAGGGAAGGCAATCAGCCCCAGCATTTT. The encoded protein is CASRTGREGNQPQHF.

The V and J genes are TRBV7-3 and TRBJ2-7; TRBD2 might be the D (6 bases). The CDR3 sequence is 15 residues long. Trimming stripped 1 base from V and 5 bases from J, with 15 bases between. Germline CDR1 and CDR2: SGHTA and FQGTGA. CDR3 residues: CASSLNPGSGDEQYF. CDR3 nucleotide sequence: TGTGCCAGCAGCTTAAATCCCGGGAGTGGCGACGAGCAGTACTTC.

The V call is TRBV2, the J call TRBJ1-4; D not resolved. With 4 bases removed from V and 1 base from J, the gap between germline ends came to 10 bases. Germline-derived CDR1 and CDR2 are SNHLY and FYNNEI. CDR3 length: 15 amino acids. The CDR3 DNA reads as TGTGCCAGCAGTGGTAGACGGATAACTAATGAAAAACTGTTTTTT. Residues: CASSGRRITNEKLFF.

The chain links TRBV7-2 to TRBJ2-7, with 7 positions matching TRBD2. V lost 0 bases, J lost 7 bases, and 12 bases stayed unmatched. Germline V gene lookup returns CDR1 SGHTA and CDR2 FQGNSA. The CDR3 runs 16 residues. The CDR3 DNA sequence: TGTGCCAGCAGCTTAGCGTGGGGCGGGAGATCTCGAGAGCAGTACTTC. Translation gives CASSLAWGGRSREQYF.

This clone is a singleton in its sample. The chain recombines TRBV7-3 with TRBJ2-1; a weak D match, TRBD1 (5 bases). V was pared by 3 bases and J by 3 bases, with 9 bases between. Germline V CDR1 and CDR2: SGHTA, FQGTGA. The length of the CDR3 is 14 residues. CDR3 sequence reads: CASSFNRIYNEQFF. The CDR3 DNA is TGTGCCAGCAGCTTCAACAGGATCTACAATGAGCAGTTCTTC.

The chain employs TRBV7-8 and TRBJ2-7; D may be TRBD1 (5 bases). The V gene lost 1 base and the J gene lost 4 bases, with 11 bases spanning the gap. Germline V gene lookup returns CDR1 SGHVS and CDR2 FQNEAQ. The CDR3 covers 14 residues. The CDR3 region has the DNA TGTGCCAGCAGCTTAGATGGGGCGGAGTACGAGCAGTACTTC. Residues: CASSLDGAEYEQYF.

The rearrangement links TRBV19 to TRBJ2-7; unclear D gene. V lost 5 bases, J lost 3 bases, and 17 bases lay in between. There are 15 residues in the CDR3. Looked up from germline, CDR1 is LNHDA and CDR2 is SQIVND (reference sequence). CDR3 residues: CASSLIRAPDYEQYF. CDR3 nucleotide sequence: TGTGCCAGTAGTTTAATAAGGGCCCCAGACTACGAGCAGTACTTC.

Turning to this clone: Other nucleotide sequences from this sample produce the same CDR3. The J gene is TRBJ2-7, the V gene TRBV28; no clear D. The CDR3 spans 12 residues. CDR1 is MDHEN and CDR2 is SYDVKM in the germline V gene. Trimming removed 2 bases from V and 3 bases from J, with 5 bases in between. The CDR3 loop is CASSLRIYEQYF. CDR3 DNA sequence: TGTGCCAGCAGTTTAAGAATCTACGAGCAGTACTTC.

The CDR3 loop is CASSPSGGAKNIQYF. The CDR3 DNA reads TGTGCCAGCAGCCCCTCCGGGGGGGCCAAAAACATTCAGTACTTC. V usage is TRBV3-1 (or the pseudogene TRBV3-2) and J usage is TRBJ2-4, with TRBD2 identical over 7 bases. V gave up 4 bases and J gave up 1 base; unmatched junction bases: 4. Germline-derived CDR1 and CDR2 are LGHDT and YNNKEL (reference sequence). The CDR3 contains 15 residues.

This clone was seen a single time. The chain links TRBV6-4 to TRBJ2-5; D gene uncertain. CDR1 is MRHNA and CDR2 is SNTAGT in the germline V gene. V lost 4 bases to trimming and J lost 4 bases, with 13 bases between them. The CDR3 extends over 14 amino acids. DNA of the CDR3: TGTGCCAGCAGTGCCTCGTCGGGCGGAGAGACCCAGTACTTC. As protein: CASSASSGGETQYF.